The rows below give T cell receptor beta chains drawn from one sample of a study of blood T cell repertoires in COVID-19. The method was immunoSEQ multiplex PCR; TCRdb's version includes in-frame clones alone and lacks a portion of them. The sample carries more than 120,000 clones, approximately 88% recorded once. What was sequenced was peripheral blood. The receptor set was obtained from a human donor in a cohort sampled during active COVID-19. CDR3s include the opening cysteine and the closing phenylalanine or tryptophan. A D gene is named only where the DNA matches it firmly. Size values are once, few and many counts, or a class for expanded clones, and some rows have none.

CDR3 DNA: TGTGCCAGCAGTGATAAGTCCGGGACACCTGGAAACACCATATATTTT
CDR3 protein: CASSDKSGTPGNTIYF
J gene: TRBJ1-3
D gene: -
clone size: -
V gene: TRBV2

CDR3 DNA: TGTGCCAGCAGCTTCAGGCCCACCAATGAGCAGTTCTTC
CDR3 protein: CASSFRPTNEQFF
J gene: TRBJ2-1
D gene: -
clone size: -
V gene: TRBV7-8

CDR3 DNA: TGTGCCAGCAGCTTAGGGAGAAACAATGAGCAGTTCTTC
CDR3 protein: CASSLGRNNEQFF
J gene: TRBJ2-1
D gene: -
clone size: few
V gene: TRBV7-2

CDR3 DNA: TGTGCCAGCAGCTTGAGTGGTGCAGATACGCAGTATTTT
CDR3 protein: CASSLSGADTQYF
J gene: TRBJ2-3
D gene: -
clone size: -
V gene: TRBV11-3

CDR3 DNA: TGTGCCAGCAGTTTTTTTCCATACAATGAGCAGTTCTTC
CDR3 protein: CASSFFPYNEQFF
J gene: TRBJ2-1
D gene: -
clone size: -
V gene: TRBV27

CDR3 DNA: TGTGCCAGCAGTGTCCGACAGGGATGGGGGGAGACCCAGTACTTC
CDR3 protein: CASSVRQGWGETQYF
J gene: TRBJ2-5
D gene: TRBD1
clone size: -
V gene: TRBV3-1/TRBV3-2

CDR3 DNA: TGTGCCACCAGCAGCAGGACAGGGCAACTGTTTTTT
CDR3 protein: CATSSRTGQLFF
J gene: TRBJ1-4
D gene: TRBD1
clone size: -
V gene: TRBV15

CDR3 DNA: TGTGCCAGCAGCTCCCCCGATACGCAGTATTTT
CDR3 protein: CASSSPDTQYF
J gene: TRBJ2-3
D gene: -
clone size: -
V gene: TRBV2

CDR3 DNA: TGTGCCTGGAGGGACAGGGGGTACGAGCAGTACTTC
CDR3 protein: CAWRDRGYEQYF
J gene: TRBJ2-7
D gene: TRBD1
clone size: once
V gene: TRBV30

CDR3 DNA: TGCAGCGTACGTACAGGGGCGGCTGGAAACACCATATATTTT
CDR3 protein: CSVRTGAAGNTIYF
J gene: TRBJ1-3
D gene: TRBD1
clone size: -
V gene: TRBV29-1

CDR3 DNA: TGTGCCAGCAGCTCCCAGGTTGGCACTGAAGCTTTCTTT
CDR3 protein: CASSSQVGTEAFF
J gene: TRBJ1-1
D gene: -
clone size: once
V gene: TRBV5-4

CDR3 DNA: TGTGCCAGCAGCCAAGGCGGCGAGCAGTACTTC
CDR3 protein: CASSQGGEQYF
J gene: TRBJ2-7
D gene: -
clone size: -
V gene: TRBV3-1/TRBV3-2

CDR3 DNA: TGTGCCAGCAGTACCCCGGGGGGGCCCGGCTATGGCTACACCTTC
CDR3 protein: CASSTPGGPGYGYTF
J gene: TRBJ1-2
D gene: -
clone size: -
V gene: TRBV2

CDR3 DNA: TGTGCCAGCAGCTCCTCCTTAACTAGCGGGGGGCGCAATGAGCAGTTCTTC
CDR3 protein: CASSSSLTSGGRNEQFF
J gene: TRBJ2-1
D gene: TRBD2
clone size: -
V gene: TRBV7-9

CDR3 DNA: TGTGCCAGCAGCTTAAAGCGGGGGGGCTACGAGCAGTACTTC
CDR3 protein: CASSLKRGGYEQYF
J gene: TRBJ2-7
D gene: TRBD2
clone size: -
V gene: TRBV7-8

CDR3 DNA: TGTGCCAGCAGTTGGGCAGGGCTTATCCCCTCCTACGAGCAGTACTTC
CDR3 protein: CASSWAGLIPSYEQYF
J gene: TRBJ2-7
D gene: -
clone size: -
V gene: TRBV28

CDR3 DNA: TGTGCCATCAGTGAGACGGGGGGCGGGACTGAAGCTTTCTTT
CDR3 protein: CAISETGGGTEAFF
J gene: TRBJ1-1
D gene: -
clone size: -
V gene: TRBV10-3

CDR3 DNA: TGTGCCAGCAGCCTACAGGGGAGGAACACTGAAGCTTTCTTT
CDR3 protein: CASSLQGRNTEAFF
J gene: TRBJ1-1
D gene: TRBD1
clone size: -
V gene: TRBV7-9

CDR3 DNA: TGTGCCAGCAGTTACGGGCCGCACAATGAGCAGTTCTTC
CDR3 protein: CASSYGPHNEQFF
J gene: TRBJ2-1
D gene: -
clone size: -
V gene: TRBV6-2/TRBV6-3

CDR3 DNA: TGTGCCAGCAGTGATAATTTAGTGGGCGGGCTCCGAGACACCGGGGAGCTGTTTTTT
CDR3 protein: CASSDNLVGGLRDTGELFF
J gene: TRBJ2-2
D gene: -
clone size: -
V gene: TRBV2

CDR3 DNA: TGTGCCAGCAGTTACTCTCACGATATAGTTTACGAGCAGTACTTC
CDR3 protein: CASSYSHDIVYEQYF
J gene: TRBJ2-7
D gene: -
clone size: -
V gene: TRBV6-5

CDR3 DNA: TGTGCCAGCCATCCCGCGGACACCGGGGAGCTGTTTTTT
CDR3 protein: CASHPADTGELFF
J gene: TRBJ2-2
D gene: -
clone size: few
V gene: TRBV6-6

CDR3 DNA: TGTGCCAGCAGCCCCCCCTATGGCAGGTCCTACAATGAGCAGTTCTTC
CDR3 protein: CASSPPYGRSYNEQFF
J gene: TRBJ2-1
D gene: -
clone size: -
V gene: TRBV7-2

CDR3 DNA: TGCGCCAGCAGCCAACGGAGCCAGGGTTCCTACAATGAGCAGTTCTTC
CDR3 protein: CASSQRSQGSYNEQFF
J gene: TRBJ2-1
D gene: -
clone size: once
V gene: TRBV4-1

CDR3 DNA: TGCGCCAGCAGCTTCGGGGGAGCGGGGGCTAACTATGGCTACACCTTC
CDR3 protein: CASSFGGAGANYGYTF
J gene: TRBJ1-2
D gene: -
clone size: -
V gene: TRBV5-1

CDR3 DNA: TGTGCCAGTAGTTCCCCGACCGGGGGAACCTACGAGCAGTACTTC
CDR3 protein: CASSSPTGGTYEQYF
J gene: TRBJ2-7
D gene: -
clone size: once
V gene: TRBV19

CDR3 DNA: TGTGCCAGCACCTGGGACAGGGTCAACACTGAAGCTTTCTTT
CDR3 protein: CASTWDRVNTEAFF
J gene: TRBJ1-1
D gene: TRBD1
clone size: -
V gene: TRBV2

CDR3 DNA: TGCAGTGCTAGAGATCCGGGTGAAGCTTTCTTT
CDR3 protein: CSARDPGEAFF
J gene: TRBJ1-1
D gene: -
clone size: -
V gene: TRBV20-1

CDR3 DNA: TGCGCCAGCAGCTTGGGGACAGGGAGCGCTGAAGCTTTCTTT
CDR3 protein: CASSLGTGSAEAFF
J gene: TRBJ1-1
D gene: TRBD1
clone size: -
V gene: TRBV5-1

CDR3 DNA: TGTGCCAGCAGCTTAGAACAGGAAAATTCACCCCTCCACTTT
CDR3 protein: CASSLEQENSPLHF
J gene: TRBJ1-6
D gene: -
clone size: -
V gene: TRBV7-9

CDR3 DNA: TGCGCCAGCAGCGCAGAGACAGGGGTGCGCACTGAAGCTTTCTTT
CDR3 protein: CASSAETGVRTEAFF
J gene: TRBJ1-1
D gene: TRBD1
clone size: -
V gene: TRBV5-1

CDR3 DNA: TGTGCCAGCAGTGACAGGGGCAGGCTCTTATACTATAATTCACCCCTCCACTTT
CDR3 protein: CASSDRGRLLYYNSPLHF
J gene: TRBJ1-6
D gene: -
clone size: -
V gene: TRBV6-1

CDR3 DNA: TGTGCCGACATAGAGGACAGGGTTGGCTACACCTTC
CDR3 protein: CADIEDRVGYTF
J gene: TRBJ1-2
D gene: TRBD1
clone size: -
V gene: TRBV2

CDR3 DNA: TGTGCCAGCAGCCAAGTGCCGGGGAGGAACTATGGCTACACCTTC
CDR3 protein: CASSQVPGRNYGYTF
J gene: TRBJ1-2
D gene: -
clone size: -
V gene: TRBV3-1/TRBV3-2

CDR3 DNA: TGTGCCAGTAGTCTCACGGGACAGGGAGAAAAACTGTTTTTT
CDR3 protein: CASSLTGQGEKLFF
J gene: TRBJ1-4
D gene: TRBD1
clone size: few
V gene: TRBV19

CDR3 DNA: TGTGCCAGCAGCCTAGACAGGGGAACTGAAGCTTTCTTT
CDR3 protein: CASSLDRGTEAFF
J gene: TRBJ1-1
D gene: TRBD1
clone size: -
V gene: TRBV11-2

CDR3 DNA: TGCGCCAGCAGCCTCGGGGGAGGGCCCAATGAGCAGTTCTTC
CDR3 protein: CASSLGGGPNEQFF
J gene: TRBJ2-1
D gene: TRBD2
clone size: -
V gene: TRBV5-1

CDR3 DNA: TGTGCCAGCAGACCCGGACAGGCTTACACCGGGGAGCTGTTTTTT
CDR3 protein: CASRPGQAYTGELFF
J gene: TRBJ2-2
D gene: TRBD1
clone size: few
V gene: TRBV7-9

CDR3 DNA: TGTGCCAGCAGCCGGGACAGGGTCGCCTACGAGCAGTACTTC
CDR3 protein: CASSRDRVAYEQYF
J gene: TRBJ2-7
D gene: TRBD1
clone size: -
V gene: TRBV7-9

CDR3 DNA: TGCGCCAGCAGCCGCCCGGACAGGGAACGCGGCTACACCTTC
CDR3 protein: CASSRPDRERGYTF
J gene: TRBJ1-2
D gene: TRBD1
clone size: few
V gene: TRBV4-1

CDR3 DNA: TGTGCCAGCAGCATCGACAGGGTGGGCTATGGCTACACCTTC
CDR3 protein: CASSIDRVGYGYTF
J gene: TRBJ1-2
D gene: TRBD1
clone size: -
V gene: TRBV5-6

CDR3 DNA: TGCGCCAGCAGCTTGTTCGCTAACAGCGGGGAGCTGTTTTTT
CDR3 protein: CASSLFANSGELFF
J gene: TRBJ2-2
D gene: -
clone size: -
V gene: TRBV5-1

CDR3 DNA: TGCGCCAGCAGCTTGGTTGCCAGTAACTATGGCTACACCTTC
CDR3 protein: CASSLVASNYGYTF
J gene: TRBJ1-2
D gene: -
clone size: -
V gene: TRBV5-1

CDR3 DNA: TGTGCCAGCAGTGTAGTTGGCAGGACAATCACCTACGAGCAGTACTTC
CDR3 protein: CASSVVGRTITYEQYF
J gene: TRBJ2-7
D gene: -
clone size: -
V gene: TRBV6-1

CDR3 DNA: TGTGCCAGTAGCTGGACAGGGTCGGGGGCAACTAATGAAAAACTGTTTTTT
CDR3 protein: CASSWTGSGATNEKLFF
J gene: TRBJ1-4
D gene: TRBD1
clone size: -
V gene: TRBV19

CDR3 DNA: TGTGCCAGCAGTTTAATAAGTTCTCTAGGCGAGCAGTACTTC
CDR3 protein: CASSLISSLGEQYF
J gene: TRBJ2-7
D gene: -
clone size: once
V gene: TRBV28

CDR3 DNA: TGCGCCAGCAGCCAAGCGACTGGACTCCAAGAGACCCAGTACTTC
CDR3 protein: CASSQATGLQETQYF
J gene: TRBJ2-5
D gene: -
clone size: -
V gene: TRBV4-1

CDR3 DNA: TGTGCCAGCAGCTTGTTTTCCGGGACAGGAGATTCACCCCTCCACTTT
CDR3 protein: CASSLFSGTGDSPLHF
J gene: TRBJ1-6
D gene: TRBD1
clone size: few
V gene: TRBV5-4

CDR3 DNA: TGTGCCAGCAGCCGCCCCGGGCGGGCAGATACGCAGTATTTT
CDR3 protein: CASSRPGRADTQYF
J gene: TRBJ2-3
D gene: -
clone size: -
V gene: TRBV28

CDR3 DNA: TGTGCCAGCAGCCAGAGTGCAGCGGGGCCTTCCTACAATGAGCAGTTCTTC
CDR3 protein: CASSQSAAGPSYNEQFF
J gene: TRBJ2-1
D gene: TRBD2
clone size: few
V gene: TRBV4-2

CDR3 DNA: TGTGCCAGCAGCTCAAGCGGCGGGGAGCTGTTTTTT
CDR3 protein: CASSSSGGELFF
J gene: TRBJ2-2
D gene: -
clone size: few
V gene: TRBV7-8

CDR3 DNA: TGTGCCAGCAGCTTAGACATGAACAATGAGCAGTTCTTC
CDR3 protein: CASSLDMNNEQFF
J gene: TRBJ2-1
D gene: -
clone size: -
V gene: TRBV5-5

CDR3 DNA: TGTGCCAGCAGCTTAAATCGCCAGGACACTGAAGCTTTCTTT
CDR3 protein: CASSLNRQDTEAFF
J gene: TRBJ1-1
D gene: -
clone size: -
V gene: TRBV7-3